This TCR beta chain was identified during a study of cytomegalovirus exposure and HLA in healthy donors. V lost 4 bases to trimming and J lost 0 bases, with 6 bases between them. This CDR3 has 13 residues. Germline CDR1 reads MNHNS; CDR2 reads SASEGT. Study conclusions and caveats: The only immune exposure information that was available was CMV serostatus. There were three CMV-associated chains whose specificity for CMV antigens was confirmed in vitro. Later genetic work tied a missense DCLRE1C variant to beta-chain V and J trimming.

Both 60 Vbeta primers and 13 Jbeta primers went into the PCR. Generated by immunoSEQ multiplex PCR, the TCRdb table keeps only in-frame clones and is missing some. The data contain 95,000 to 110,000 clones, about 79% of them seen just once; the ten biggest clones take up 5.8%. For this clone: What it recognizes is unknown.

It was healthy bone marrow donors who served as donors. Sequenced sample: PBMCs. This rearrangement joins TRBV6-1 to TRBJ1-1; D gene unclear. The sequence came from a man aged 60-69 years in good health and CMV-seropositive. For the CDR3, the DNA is TGTGCCAGCAGTGCCACTATGAACACTGAAGCTTTCTTT. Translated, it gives CASSATMNTEAFF.